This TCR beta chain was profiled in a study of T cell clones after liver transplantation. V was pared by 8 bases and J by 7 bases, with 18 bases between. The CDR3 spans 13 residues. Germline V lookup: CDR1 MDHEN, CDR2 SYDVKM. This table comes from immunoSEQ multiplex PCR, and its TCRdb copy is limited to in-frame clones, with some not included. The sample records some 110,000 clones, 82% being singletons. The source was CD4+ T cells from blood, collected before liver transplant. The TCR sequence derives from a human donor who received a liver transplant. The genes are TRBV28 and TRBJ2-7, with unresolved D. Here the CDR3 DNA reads TGTGCCAGCTCAACCGCTTTGGGTCGGGAGCAGTACTTC. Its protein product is CASSTALGREQYF.